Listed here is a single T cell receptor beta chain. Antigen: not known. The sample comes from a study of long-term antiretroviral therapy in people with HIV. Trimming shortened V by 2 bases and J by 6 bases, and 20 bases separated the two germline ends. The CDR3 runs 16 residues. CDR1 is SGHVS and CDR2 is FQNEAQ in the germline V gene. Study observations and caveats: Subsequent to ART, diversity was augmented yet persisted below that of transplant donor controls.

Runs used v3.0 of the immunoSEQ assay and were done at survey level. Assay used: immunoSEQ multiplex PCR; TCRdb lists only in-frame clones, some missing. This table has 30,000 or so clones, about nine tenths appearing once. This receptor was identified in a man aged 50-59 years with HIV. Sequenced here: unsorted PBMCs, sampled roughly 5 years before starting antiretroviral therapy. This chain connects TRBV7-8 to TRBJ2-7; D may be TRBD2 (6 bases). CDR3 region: CASSLMVWREMGEQYF. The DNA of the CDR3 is TGTGCCAGCAGCTTAATGGTCTGGAGGGAAATGGGCGAGCAGTACTTC.